The 19 T cell receptor beta chains below all came from one sample that was sequenced in a study of regulatory T cells in long-lasting Graves disease. Time point defined: newly diagnosed GD, antithyroid drugs for less than 3 months. Scientists built the TCR library using RNA that was extracted from PBMCs. Building the TCR beta libraries relied on iRepertoire HTBI primers, and CDR3 regions underwent Arm-PCR. TCRdb re-called the multiplex PCR reads with MiXCR, one entry per CDR3 protein. The sample has about 440,000 distinct CDR3 sequences; about 15% are singletons. These data were likewise used in another study, on T cells in Graves' hyperthyroidism and ophthalmopathy.

Sequencing was performed on peripheral blood mononuclear cells (PBMCs), taken at new diagnosis, from a patient treated with antithyroid drugs. The origin of the receptors is a woman between 25 and 40 years old with Graves disease.

This clonotype was counted at least ten times. This chain links TRBV11-2 with TRBJ2-5; possibly TRBD2 for D (7 bases). CDR1 is SGHAT and CDR2 is FQNNGV in the germline V gene. The CDR3 is 16 amino acids. The V end lost 8 bases, the J end lost 2 bases, and 21 bases lay between the germline ends. As DNA, the CDR3 is TGTGCCAGCGCTGGGGGGGCAGGGGTAGTACAAGAGACCCAGTACTTC. Encoded protein: CASAGGAGVVQETQYF. The complete variable domain, with remaining parts taken from reference TRBV11-2 and TRBJ2-5, reads EAGVAQSPRYKIIEKRQSVAFWCNPISGHATLYWYQQILGQGPKLLIQFQNNGVVDDSQLPKDRFSAERLKGVDSTLKIQPAKLEDSAVYLCASAGGAGVVQETQYFGPGTRLLVL.

This clonotype was counted many times. This chain uses TRBV28 with TRBJ2-2; D not certain. Trimming took 5 bases from V and 3 from J, leaving 10 bases between them. This CDR3 has 14 amino acids. Germline values: CDR1 MDHEN, CDR2 SYDVKM. The CDR3 loop is CASSEIQYTGELFF. The CDR3 DNA sequence: TGTGCCAGCAGTGAAATCCAATACACCGGGGAGCTGTTTTTT. Supplemented by reference TRBV28 and TRBJ2-2, the full variable domain reads DVKVTQSSRYLVKRTGEKVFLECVQDMDHENMFWYRQDPGLGLRLIYFSYDVKMKEKGDIPEGYSVSREKKERFSLILESASTNQTSMYLCASSEIQYTGELFFGEGSRLTVL.

The chain joins TRBV6-1 to TRBJ1-3, with D unresolved. Germline V lookup: CDR1 MNHNS, CDR2 SASEGT. V was clipped by 0 bases and J by 0 bases, with 12 bases between them. This CDR3 has 17 residues. Here the CDR3 DNA reads TGTGCCAGCAGTGAAGCGTTCGGACCCTACTCTGGAAACACCATATATTTT. Protein product: CASSEAFGPYSGNTIYF.

Comments on this clonotype: A clone one base away is much larger, so this may be a read error. The chain carries TRBV6-2 or TRBV6-3 and TRBJ1-5, with D possibly matching TRBD1 (6 bases). In germline, CDR1 is MNHEY, CDR2 SVGEGT. The germline V and J ends were trimmed by 5 bases and 3 bases, with 8 bases remaining between them. This CDR3 spans 13 amino acids. Here the CDR3 reads CASSGQLNQPQHF. The CDR3 DNA follows: TGTGCCAGCAGTGGACAGCTCAATCAGCCCCAGCATTTT.

This rearrangement joins TRBV9 to TRBJ2-7; D not resolved. This CDR3 has 12 amino acids. From germline, CDR1 is SGDLS and CDR2 YYNGEE. The V and J ends lost 0 bases and 8 bases respectively, with 9 bases between them. CDR3 DNA sequence: TGTGCCAGCAGCGTAGGAGAAGATCAGCAGTACTTC. Its translation: CASSVGEDQQYF.

This sequence joins TRBV27 and TRBJ1-4; TRBD1 aligns across 10 bases. The V gene's germline CDR1 is MNHEY and CDR2 SMNVEV (reference sequence). V trimming: 3 bases; J trimming: 7 bases; junction bases outside the gene matches: 11. The length of the CDR3 is 17 residues. The CDR3 DNA follows: TGTGCCAGCAGTTTGCGGGGACAGGGGTCGCTTCGTGAAAAACTGTTTTTT. This encodes CASSLRGQGSLREKLFF.

This clonotype appeared a few times. This chain uses TRBV30 with TRBJ2-1, with D tentatively TRBD2 (7 bases). Per germline, CDR1 GTSNPN and CDR2 SVGIG (reference sequence). The CDR3 is made up of 17 amino acids. V was trimmed by 2 bases and J by 1 base, leaving 18 bases between them. CDR3 nucleotide sequence: TGTGCCTGGAGTTCCCAACGGGGGGCCCGGTCCTACAATGAGCAGTTCTTC. Residues: CAWSSQRGARSYNEQFF.

The sample holds many counts of this clonotype. A junction end diverges from the germline sequence, so it may reflect a read error. The genes are TRBV12-3 or TRBV12-4 and TRBJ1-1; D is unresolved. The CDR3 totals 14 residues. CDR3 nucleotides: TGTGCCAGCAGCTTAGGTCGAGTGAACACTGAAGCTTTCTTT. As protein: CASSLGRVNTEAFF.

This clonotype has ten or more counts. The gene calls are TRBV20-1 and TRBJ2-5; 8 nucleotides line up with TRBD1. Trimming cost V 5 bases and J 5 bases; bases outside gene matches: 13. CDR1 and CDR2 from the germline V gene are DFQATT and SNEGSKA (reference sequence). The CDR3 sequence is 15 residues long. The DNA of the CDR3 is TGCAGTGCTCACGGACAGGGACGATTACAGGAGACCCAGTACTTC. Its translation is CSAHGQGRLQETQYF.

This clonotype was seen repeatedly, ten times or more. The chain joins TRBV12-3 or TRBV12-4 to TRBJ1-3, with a tentative D call TRBD1 (6 bases). The CDR3 has 13 amino acids. The germline V and J ends were trimmed by 3 bases and 4 bases, with 7 bases remaining between them. The CDR3: CASSFGQGNTIYF. As DNA, the CDR3 is TGTGCCAGCAGTTTCGGACAGGGAAACACCATATATTTT.

This clonotype was counted between two and nine times. This chain connects TRBV20-1 to TRBJ1-5, with D unresolved. The germline CDR1 and CDR2 sequences are DFQATT and SNEGSKA (reference sequence). Trimming took off 7 bases at V and 1 base at J, with 8 bases between the two ends. CDR3 length: 12 residues. CDR3 residues: CSVGVSNQPQHF. CDR3 nucleotide sequence: TGCAGTGTTGGGGTCAGCAATCAGCCCCAGCATTTT.

The V and J genes are TRBV6-4 and TRBJ2-2; the match to TRBD2 covers 9 bases. V trimming: 4 bases; J trimming: 3 bases; junction bases outside the gene matches: 0. CDR1 and CDR2 from the germline V gene are MRHNA and SNTAGT. The CDR3 sequence is 14 residues long. CDR3 bases: TGTGCCAGCAGTGTAGCGGGAGACACCGGGGAGCTGTTTTTT. Encoded protein: CASSVAGDTGELFF.

This clonotype was counted a few times. The genes are TRBV12-3 or TRBV12-4 and TRBJ2-1; D is perhaps TRBD2 (5 bases). The V gene lost 7 bases and the J gene lost 8 bases, with 18 bases spanning the gap. The CDR3 has 14 residues. CDR3: CASTGMRIGDEQFF. CDR3 in DNA: TGTGCCAGCACGGGAATGAGGATCGGCGATGAGCAGTTCTTC.

In its sample, this clonotype was seen many times. CDR3 nucleotide sequence: TGTGCCAGCAGCTTAGTCTCGGGGTTCAATCAGCCCCAGCATTTT. Amino acid sequence: CASSLVSGFNQPQHF. The chain combines TRBV7-8 with TRBJ1-5; D call uncertain. V lost 1 base and J 3 bases, leaving 10 bases between the germline ends. This CDR3 contains 15 residues. CDR1 and CDR2 (germline): SGHVS, FQNEAQ.

The chain has TRBV6-5 and TRBJ2-1, with a weak D call TRBD1 (5 bases). V dropped 0 bases and J dropped 8 bases, with 8 bases sitting between them. Germline CDR1 reads MNHEY; CDR2 reads SVGAGI. The CDR3 extends over 13 amino acids. This chain's CDR3 is CASSYSRAHEQFF. CDR3 sequence (DNA): TGTGCCAGCAGTTACTCCAGGGCCCATGAGCAGTTCTTC.

The sample holds many counts of this clonotype. This CDR3 reads CASRQYYEQYF. DNA for the CDR3: TGTGCCAGCAGACAATACTACGAGCAGTACTTC. This chain connects TRBV6-1 to TRBJ2-7; D unclear. The CDR3 sequence is 11 residues long. The germline V gene has CDR1 MNHNS and CDR2 SASEGT. With 6 bases removed from V and 3 bases from J, the gap between germline ends came to 6 bases.

Details on this clonotype: A much larger clone differs by one base, so this may be a read error. The chain uses TRBV12-3 or TRBV12-4 and TRBJ1-1; D might be TRBD1 (5 bases). The CDR3 loop spans 11 amino acids. Trimming took 5 bases from V and 12 from J, leaving 13 bases between them. DNA of the CDR3: TGTGCCAGCAGTACCGGGGCGGAAACTTTCTTT. It is translated as CASSTGAETFF.

The sample holds many counts of this clonotype. The chain carries TRBV16 and TRBJ1-4; 7 bases are a match to TRBD1. CDR3 length: 16 residues. Trimming removed 0 bases from V and 3 bases from J; junction bases left unmatched: 4. CDR1 and CDR2 (germline): KGHSY, FQNENV. The chain's CDR3 is CASSQSATGPNEKLFF. The CDR3, as DNA: TGTGCCAGCAGCCAATCTGCGACAGGGCCTAATGAAAAACTGTTTTTT.

This clonotype has only a few counts. This sequence joins TRBV6-5 and TRBJ2-1, with D uncertain. CDR1 and CDR2 (germline): MNHEY, SVGAGI. This CDR3 has 12 amino acids. V shed 2 bases and J shed 10 bases, with 9 bases lying between them. Here the CDR3 reads CASSYQKGEQFF. In DNA form, the CDR3 reads TGTGCCAGCAGTTACCAAAAGGGAGAGCAGTTCTTC.